Listed below are T cell receptor beta chains from one sample, sequenced in a study of response to subunit inactivated influenza vaccine. From the RT-PCR reads, TCRdb called clonotypes with MiXCR, one entry per CDR3 protein. The sample consists of about 240,000 distinct CDR3 sequences, 12% of them appearing once. The specimen was non-naive T cells sorted from PBMCs, collected 14 to 15 days before vaccination. The receptors come from a man aged 50 to 59 who received an inactivated influenza vaccine. The CDR3 runs from the conserved cysteine through the conserved F or W. Each record gives: J gene, clone size, D gene, V gene, CDR3 DNA, CDR3 protein. D genes are given only for firm matches. Some rows have no size entry. The others give once, few or many, or a class for an expanded clone.

j_gene: TRBJ2-2; abundance: .; d_gene: .; v_gene: TRBV6-5; CDR3nt: TGTGCCAGCAGTACTCCGATGAACACCGGGGAGCTGTTTTTT; CDR3aa: CASSTPMNTGELFF
j_gene: TRBJ1-3; abundance: .; d_gene: .; v_gene: TRBV29-1; CDR3nt: TGCAGCGCAACCTTCTCTGGAAACACCATATATTTT; CDR3aa: CSATFSGNTIYF
j_gene: TRBJ2-7; abundance: few; d_gene: .; v_gene: TRBV11-2; CDR3nt: TGTGCCAGCAGCCGCTACGGATCCTACGAGCAGTACTTC; CDR3aa: CASSRYGSYEQYF
j_gene: TRBJ2-3; abundance: .; d_gene: TRBD2; v_gene: TRBV27; CDR3nt: TGTGCCAGCAGCAAAGCGGGGGCGCAGAACACAGATACGCAGTATTTT; CDR3aa: CASSKAGAQNTDTQYF
j_gene: TRBJ2-7; abundance: .; d_gene: .; v_gene: TRBV7-9; CDR3nt: TGTGCCAGCAGCTTAGGGGTAGGGGACGAGCAGTACTTC; CDR3aa: CASSLGVGDEQYF
j_gene: TRBJ2-7; abundance: .; d_gene: .; v_gene: TRBV5-6; CDR3nt: TGTGCCAGCAGCGTTGTCCTAGGGGAGCAGTACTTC; CDR3aa: CASSVVLGEQYF
j_gene: TRBJ2-1; abundance: .; d_gene: .; v_gene: TRBV7-2; CDR3nt: TGTGCCAGCAGCTTCAGGGCGGGGGAGCAGTTCTTC; CDR3aa: CASSFRAGEQFF
j_gene: TRBJ1-4; abundance: few; d_gene: TRBD1; v_gene: TRBV10-3; CDR3nt: TGTGCCATAGGACAGGGCCCAAGCGAAAAACTGTTTTTT; CDR3aa: CAIGQGPSEKLFF
j_gene: TRBJ1-4; abundance: few; d_gene: .; v_gene: TRBV20-1; CDR3nt: TGCAGTGCTGACGGGGGACGAACTAATGAAAAACTGTTTTTT; CDR3aa: CSADGGRTNEKLFF
j_gene: TRBJ2-2; abundance: .; d_gene: .; v_gene: TRBV12-3/TRBV12-4; CDR3nt: TGTGCCAGCATCTCCTCAGGGCTAACCGGGGAGCTGTTTTTT; CDR3aa: CASISSGLTGELFF
j_gene: TRBJ2-5; abundance: many; d_gene: .; v_gene: TRBV12-3/TRBV12-4; CDR3nt: TGTGCCAGCAGTTTTCAGGGGTTACAAGAGACCCAGTACTTC; CDR3aa: CASSFQGLQETQYF
j_gene: TRBJ2-7; abundance: many; d_gene: .; v_gene: TRBV28; CDR3nt: TGTGCCAGCAGTGCACCCGGCACCTACGAGCAGTACTTC; CDR3aa: CASSAPGTYEQYF
j_gene: TRBJ2-5; abundance: .; d_gene: TRBD2; v_gene: TRBV7-9; CDR3nt: TGTGCCAGCAGCTTCGGTAGCGGGATAGAGACCCAGTACTTC; CDR3aa: CASSFGSGIETQYF
j_gene: TRBJ2-7; abundance: .; d_gene: TRBD2; v_gene: TRBV4-3; CDR3nt: TGCGCCAGCAGCCAAGCTACCTCGGGACTAGCGGCTTACGAGCAGTACTTC; CDR3aa: CASSQATSGLAAYEQYF
j_gene: TRBJ2-5; abundance: many; d_gene: TRBD2; v_gene: TRBV20-1; CDR3nt: TGCAGTGCAACTAGCGGTTGGGAGACCCAGTACTTC; CDR3aa: CSATSGWETQYF
j_gene: TRBJ2-7; abundance: few; d_gene: .; v_gene: TRBV4-3; CDR3nt: TGCGCCAGCAGCGCCGGGGTGAGCTCCTACGAGCAGTACTTC; CDR3aa: CASSAGVSSYEQYF